This entry describes one T cell receptor beta chain. Its target is not known. Just one base apart from a much larger clone, this may be a read error. This entry is derived from a study of read filtering for tumor transcriptome and immune sequencing. The overall study: The cohort had about 16 men and 14 women aged roughly 47 to 80, mean roughly 65 years.

Molecular barcoded adaptors covering alpha/delta and beta/gamma chains were used on about 0.4 ug RNA. TCRdb redid the calling of the reads with MiXCR, one entry per CDR3 protein. This table holds some 120,000 distinct CDR3 sequences, around 13% found once. Overall study findings and caveats: The CD138-negative fraction was mixed bone marrow immune cells, not pure T cells.

Bone marrow was sampled from every patient at the time of active disease. The germline V gene has CDR1 SGHVS and CDR2 FNYEAQ. This CDR3 contains 11 residues. The sequence was obtained from a donor aged 40 or over with multiple myeloma. The genes are TRBV7-6 and TRBJ2-2; perhaps TRBD2 as D (6 bases). The sample taken for sequencing was a population of CD138-negative cells sorted from bone marrow. CDR3 in DNA: TGTGCCAGCAGCTTTTGGGGGGAGCTGTCTTTT. Amino acids: CASSFWGELSF.